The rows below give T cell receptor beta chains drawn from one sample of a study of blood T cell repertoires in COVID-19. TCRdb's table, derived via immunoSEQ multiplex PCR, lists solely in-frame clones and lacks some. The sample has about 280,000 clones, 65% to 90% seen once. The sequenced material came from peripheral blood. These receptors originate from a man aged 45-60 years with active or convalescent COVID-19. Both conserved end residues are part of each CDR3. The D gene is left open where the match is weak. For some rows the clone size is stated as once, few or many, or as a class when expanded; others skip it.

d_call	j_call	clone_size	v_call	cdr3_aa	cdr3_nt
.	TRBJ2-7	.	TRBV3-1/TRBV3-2	CASSHSSYEQYF	TGTGCCAGCAGCCACAGCTCCTACGAGCAGTACTTC
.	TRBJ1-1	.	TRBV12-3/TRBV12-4	CASSLIRGGEAFF	TGTGCCAGCAGTTTAATCAGGGGTGGTGAAGCTTTCTTT
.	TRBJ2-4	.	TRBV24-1	CATDRGTGNWYF	TGTGCCACTGACCGTGGAACCGGGAATTGGTATTTC
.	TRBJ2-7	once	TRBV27	CASSLSSGGLTSYEQYF	TGTGCCAGCAGTTTATCCTCCGGAGGCCTCACATCCTACGAGCAGTACTTC
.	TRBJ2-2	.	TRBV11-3	CASSLAGQGTGELFF	TGTGCCAGCAGCTTAGCTGGCCAGGGCACCGGGGAGCTGTTTTTT
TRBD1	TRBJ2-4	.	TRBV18	CASSPGGQGENIQYF	TGTGCCAGCTCACCTGGGGGACAGGGAGAAAACATTCAGTACTTC
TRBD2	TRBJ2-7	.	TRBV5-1	CASSPKLAGDYEQYF	TGCGCCAGCAGCCCCAAACTAGCGGGAGACTACGAGCAGTACTTC
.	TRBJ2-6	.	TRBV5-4	CASSSGTGANVLTF	TGTGCCAGCAGCTCCGGGACTGGGGCCAACGTCCTGACTTTC
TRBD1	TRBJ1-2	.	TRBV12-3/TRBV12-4	CASSPRTGVGYTF	TGTGCCAGCAGTCCGCGGACAGGGGTGGGCTACACCTTC
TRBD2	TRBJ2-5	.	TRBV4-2	CASSHSPLAGGRAYQETQYF	TGTGCCAGCAGCCATTCCCCCCTAGCTGGCGGGAGGGCGTACCAAGAGACCCAGTACTTC
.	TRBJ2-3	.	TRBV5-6	CASSVTGFGLDTQYF	TGTGCCAGCAGCGTTACGGGATTCGGGTTAGATACGCAGTATTTT
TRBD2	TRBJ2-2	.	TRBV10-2	CASRGTSGRYTGELFF	TGCGCCAGCAGGGGGACTAGCGGGAGGTACACCGGGGAGCTGTTTTTT
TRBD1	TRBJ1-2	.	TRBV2	CASRRTGTDYGYTF	TGTGCCAGCAGGAGGACAGGGACCGACTATGGCTACACCTTC
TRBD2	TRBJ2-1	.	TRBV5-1	CASSLAIMREVPVGNEQFF	TGCGCCAGCAGCTTGGCCATCATGCGGGAGGTACCAGTGGGCAATGAGCAGTTCTTC
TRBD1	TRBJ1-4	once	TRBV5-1	CASSRTGGYGTNEKLFF	TGCGCCAGCAGTAGGACAGGGGGATACGGAACTAATGAAAAACTGTTTTTT
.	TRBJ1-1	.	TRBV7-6	CASSLSGNVFF	TGTGCCAGCAGCTTATCAGGGAATGTTTTCTTT
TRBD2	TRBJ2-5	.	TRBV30	CAWSIPGLAGVAQYF	TGTGCCTGGAGTATCCCGGGACTAGCGGGAGTGGCCCAGTACTTC
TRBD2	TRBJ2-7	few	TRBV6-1	CASSESGERNEQYF	TGTGCCAGCAGTGAAAGCGGGGAGAGAAACGAGCAGTACTTC
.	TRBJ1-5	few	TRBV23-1	CASSSFHGESNQPQHF	TGCGCCAGCAGTTCGTTTCACGGGGAATCCAATCAGCCCCAGCATTTT
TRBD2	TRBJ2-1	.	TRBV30	CAWSAPGLAVVF	TGTGCCTGGAGTGCGCCGGGACTAGCGGTCGTCTTC
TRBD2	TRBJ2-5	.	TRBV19	CASAFTGTRTETQYF	TGTGCCAGCGCGTTCACCGGGACTAGAACTGAGACCCAGTACTTC
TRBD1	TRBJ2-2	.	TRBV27	CASRDLDRGGDTGELFF	TGTGCCAGCAGAGATCTTGACAGGGGCGGAGACACCGGGGAGCTGTTTTTT
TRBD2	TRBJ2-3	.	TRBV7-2	CASSLAIGGARTDTQYF	TGTGCCAGCAGCTTAGCCATCGGGGGGGCACGCACAGATACGCAGTATTTT
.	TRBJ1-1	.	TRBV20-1	CSATRNTEAFF	TGCAGTGCTACTAGGAACACTGAAGCTTTCTTT
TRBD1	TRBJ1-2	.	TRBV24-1	CATSDYRGSGYTF	TGTGCCACCAGTGATTACAGGGGTTCTGGCTACACCTTC
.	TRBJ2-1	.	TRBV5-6	CASSLSGSGSRREQFF	TGTGCCAGCAGCTTGAGTGGGAGCGGATCCAGACGGGAGCAGTTCTTC
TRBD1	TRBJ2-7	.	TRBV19	CASSITPTGTEQYF	TGTGCCAGTAGTATAACCCCGACAGGGACCGAGCAGTACTTC
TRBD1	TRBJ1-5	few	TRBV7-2	CASSLQTGDNQPQHF	TGTGCCAGCAGCCTACAGACAGGGGACAATCAGCCCCAGCATTTT
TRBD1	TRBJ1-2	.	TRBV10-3	CAIRPTGTGGANYGYTF	TGTGCCATCAGACCCACCGGGACAGGGGGCGCCAACTATGGCTACACCTTC
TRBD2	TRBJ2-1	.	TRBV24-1	CATSEGRLADGNNEQFF	TGTGCCACCAGTGAAGGTAGACTAGCGGACGGTAACAATGAGCAGTTCTTC
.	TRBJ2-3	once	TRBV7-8	CASSQDRLRTDTQYF	TGTGCCAGCAGCCAGGACAGACTAAGAACAGATACGCAGTATTTT
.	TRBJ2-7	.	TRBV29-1	CSVEGRRGQYF	TGCAGCGTTGAAGGAAGGAGAGGGCAGTACTTC
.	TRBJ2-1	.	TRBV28	CASSLGGSSYNEQFF	TGTGCCAGCAGTTTAGGAGGGAGCTCCTACAATGAGCAGTTCTTC
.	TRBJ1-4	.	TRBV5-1	CASSLGGERYLEKLFF	TGCGCCAGCAGCTTGGGCGGGGAGCGGTATCTTGAAAAACTGTTTTTT
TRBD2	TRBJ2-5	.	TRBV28	CASSQSSGGVVETQYF	TGTGCCAGCAGTCAGTCTAGCGGGGGGGTGGTAGAGACCCAGTACTTC
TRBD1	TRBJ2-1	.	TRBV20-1	CSASTGARYNEQFF	TGCAGTGCTAGTACAGGGGCGCGCTACAATGAGCAGTTCTTC
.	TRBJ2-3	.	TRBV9	CASSAGESTDTQYF	TGTGCCAGCAGCGCCGGGGAAAGCACAGATACGCAGTATTTT
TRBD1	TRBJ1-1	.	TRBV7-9	CASSLQGGLDTEAFF	TGTGCCAGCAGCTTACAGGGGGGACTCGACACTGAAGCTTTCTTT
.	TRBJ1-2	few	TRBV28	CASSAAGGAGDYGYTF	TGTGCCAGCAGTGCCGCGGGGGGGGCAGGAGACTATGGCTACACCTTC
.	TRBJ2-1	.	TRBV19	CASSIKSGIYNEQFF	TGTGCCAGTAGTATTAAGTCGGGGATCTACAATGAGCAGTTCTTC
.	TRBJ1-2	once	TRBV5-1	CASSLEGDGYTF	TGCGCCAGCAGCTTGGAGGGGGACGGCTACACCTTC
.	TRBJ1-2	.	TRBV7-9	CAGRVSLGGYTF	TGTGCCGGTCGGGTTTCCTTGGGTGGCTACACCTTC
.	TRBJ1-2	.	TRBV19	CASSTSAGGGPPLGYGYTF	TGTGCCAGTAGTACCAGCGCAGGAGGAGGCCCTCCATTAGGCTATGGCTACACCTTC
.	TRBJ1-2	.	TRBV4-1	CASSRGGVYGYTF	TGCGCCAGCAGCCGAGGGGGAGTCTATGGCTACACCTTC
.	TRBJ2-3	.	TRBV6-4	CASSDTGVDTQYF	TGTGCCAGCAGTGATACGGGAGTGGATACGCAGTATTTT
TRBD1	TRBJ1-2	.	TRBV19	CASRTGEGNYGYTF	TGTGCCAGTCGGACAGGGGAAGGCAACTATGGCTACACCTTC
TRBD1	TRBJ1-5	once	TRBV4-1	CASSQASGTANQPQHF	TGCGCCAGCAGCCAAGCGAGTGGGACAGCCAATCAGCCCCAGCATTTT
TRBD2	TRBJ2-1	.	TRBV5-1	CASSLDPSGRNEQFF	TGCGCCAGCAGCTTGGACCCTAGCGGAAGAAATGAGCAGTTCTTC
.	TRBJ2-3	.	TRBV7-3	CASSFGGSTDTQYF	TGTGCCAGCAGCTTTGGAGGTAGCACAGATACGCAGTATTTT
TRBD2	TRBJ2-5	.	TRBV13	CASQGGTRAGTQYF	TGTGCCAGCCAGGGAGGGACTAGGGCGGGGACCCAGTACTTC
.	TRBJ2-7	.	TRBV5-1	CASSLGGTYEQYF	TGCGCCAGCAGCTTGGGCGGAACCTACGAGCAGTACTTC
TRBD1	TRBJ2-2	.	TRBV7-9	CASSRGQGTNTGELFF	TGTGCCAGCAGCCGAGGACAGGGCACGAACACCGGGGAGCTGTTTTTT
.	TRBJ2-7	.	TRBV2	CASRARSSYEQYF	TGTGCCAGCAGGGCTCGGAGCTCCTACGAGCAGTACTTC
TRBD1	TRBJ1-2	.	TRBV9	CASSSGQGAYGYGYTF	TGTGCCAGCAGCAGCGGACAGGGGGCCTATGGCTATGGCTACACCTTC
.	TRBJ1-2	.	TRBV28	CASSFRGLGYTF	TGTGCCAGCAGTTTTCGGGGATTGGGCTACACCTTC
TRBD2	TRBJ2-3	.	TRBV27	CASSPRTSGRVDTQYF	TGTGCCAGCAGTCCGCGGACTAGCGGGAGGGTAGATACGCAGTATTTT
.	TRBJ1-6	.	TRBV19	CASSTSTGNSPLHF	TGTGCCAGTAGTACCTCGACGGGGAATTCACCCCTCCACTTT
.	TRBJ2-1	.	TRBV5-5	CASSLWQATYNEQFF	TGTGCCAGCAGCTTGTGGCAGGCAACCTACAATGAGCAGTTCTTC
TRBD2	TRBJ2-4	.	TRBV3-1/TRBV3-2	CASSRGWREVKNIQYF	TGTGCCAGCAGCCGTGGGTGGCGGGAGGTCAAAAACATTCAGTACTTC